Listed below are T cell receptor beta chains from one sample, sequenced in a study of cytomegalovirus exposure and HLA in healthy donors. Some clones are missing from TCRdb's copy, which holds only in-frame ones; the method was immunoSEQ multiplex PCR. This sample has 110,000 or so clones, with about 13% found just once. The sequencing sample was made of PBMCs. The receptors were gathered from a middle-aged man in good health and CMV-seropositive. The CDR3 runs from the conserved cysteine through the conserved F or W.

j_call v_call cdr3_aa
TRBJ1-1 TRBV5-1 CASSLGGTENTEAFF
TRBJ2-3 TRBV27 CASSPEAGLTDTQYF
TRBJ1-2 TRBV11-2 CASSLDRGRGRGYGYTF
TRBJ2-3 TRBV6-5 CASSYLRSTDTQYF
TRBJ2-7 TRBV9 CASSVEGDPAYEQYF
TRBJ1-4 TRBV6-1 CASSEGTGRIITNEKLFF
TRBJ1-1 TRBV5-1 CASSLAGTGRSEAFF
TRBJ2-3 TRBV5-1 CASSSGQGVDTQYF
TRBJ2-7 TRBV7-3 CASGASAYEQYF
TRBJ1-5 TRBV19 CASSAEGFGNQPQHF
TRBJ1-2 TRBV18 CASSGPGDVVYGYTF
TRBJ2-3 TRBV27 CASSFVGASTDTQYF
TRBJ2-3 TRBV7-9 CASRGLAGASADTQYF
TRBJ1-1 TRBV30 CAWSPWTGVMNTEAFF
TRBJ1-2 TRBV6-5 CASSYSTVPYGYTF
TRBJ2-7 TRBV5-4 CASSSGGGRRSYEQYF